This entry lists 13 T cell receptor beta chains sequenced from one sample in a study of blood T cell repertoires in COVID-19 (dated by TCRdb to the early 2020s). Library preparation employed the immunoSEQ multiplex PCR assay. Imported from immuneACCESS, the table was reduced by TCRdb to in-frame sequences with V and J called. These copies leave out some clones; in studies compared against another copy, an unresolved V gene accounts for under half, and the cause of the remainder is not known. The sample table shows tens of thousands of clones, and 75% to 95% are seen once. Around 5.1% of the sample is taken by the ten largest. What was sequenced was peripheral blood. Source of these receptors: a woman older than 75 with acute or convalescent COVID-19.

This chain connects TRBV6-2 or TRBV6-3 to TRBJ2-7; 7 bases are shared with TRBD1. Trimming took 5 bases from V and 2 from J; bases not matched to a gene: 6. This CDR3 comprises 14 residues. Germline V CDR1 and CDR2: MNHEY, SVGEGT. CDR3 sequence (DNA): TGTGCCAGCAGTCGCCAGCAGGGGGCCTACGAGCAGTACTTC. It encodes CASSRQQGAYEQYF.

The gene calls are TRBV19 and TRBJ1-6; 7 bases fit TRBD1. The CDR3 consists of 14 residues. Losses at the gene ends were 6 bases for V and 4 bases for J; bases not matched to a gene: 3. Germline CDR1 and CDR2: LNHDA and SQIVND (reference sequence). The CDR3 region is CASSPDRYNSPLHF. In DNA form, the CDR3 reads TGTGCCAGTAGCCCGGACAGGTATAATTCACCCCTCCACTTT.

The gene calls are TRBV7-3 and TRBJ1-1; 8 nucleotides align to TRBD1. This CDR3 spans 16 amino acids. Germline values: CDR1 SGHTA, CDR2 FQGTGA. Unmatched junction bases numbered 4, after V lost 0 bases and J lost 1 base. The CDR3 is CASSLTPGQANTEAFF. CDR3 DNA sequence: TGTGCCAGCAGCTTAACCCCGGGACAGGCGAACACTGAAGCTTTCTTT.

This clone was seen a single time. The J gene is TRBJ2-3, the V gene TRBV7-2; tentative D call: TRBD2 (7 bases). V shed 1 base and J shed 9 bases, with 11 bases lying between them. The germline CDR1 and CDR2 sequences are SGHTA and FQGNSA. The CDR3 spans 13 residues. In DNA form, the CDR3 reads TGTGCCAGCAGCTTAGGGGAGGGGGAAACGCAGTATTTT. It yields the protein CASSLGEGETQYF.

The DNA of the CDR3 is TGCGCCAGCAGCTCCCAGACAGGGGGGAATTCACCCCTCCACTTT. Protein product: CASSSQTGGNSPLHF. The genes are TRBV5-1 and TRBJ1-6, with 9 bases that match TRBD1. V was pared by 3 bases and J by 7 bases, with 5 bases of the junction left unmatched. Germline-derived CDR1 and CDR2 are SGHRS and YFSETQ. There are 15 residues in the CDR3. The variable domain in full, with the rest retrieved from reference TRBV5-1 and TRBJ1-6, is KAGVTQTPRYLIKTRGQQVTLSCSPISGHRSVSWYQQTPGQGLQFLFEYFSETQRNKGNFPGRFSGRQFSNSRSEMNVSTLELGDSALYLCASSSQTGGNSPLHFGNGTRLTVT.

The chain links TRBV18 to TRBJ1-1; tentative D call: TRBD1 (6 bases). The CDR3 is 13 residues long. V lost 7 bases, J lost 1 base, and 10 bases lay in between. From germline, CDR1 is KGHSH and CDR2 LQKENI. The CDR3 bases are TGTGCCAGCTTAGGGGGGGAGAACACTGAAGCTTTCTTT. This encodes CASLGGENTEAFF.

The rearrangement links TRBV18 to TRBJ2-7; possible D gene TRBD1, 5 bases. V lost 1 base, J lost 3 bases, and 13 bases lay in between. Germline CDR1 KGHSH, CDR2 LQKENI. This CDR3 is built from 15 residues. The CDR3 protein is CASSPRRGGVYEQYF. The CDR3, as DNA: TGTGCCAGCTCACCACGTAGGGGTGGGGTCTACGAGCAGTACTTC.

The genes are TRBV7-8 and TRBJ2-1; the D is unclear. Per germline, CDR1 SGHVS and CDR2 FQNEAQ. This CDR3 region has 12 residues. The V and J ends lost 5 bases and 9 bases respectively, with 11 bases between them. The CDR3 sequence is CASSPSGLEQFF. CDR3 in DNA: TGTGCCAGCAGCCCCTCAGGCCTTGAGCAGTTCTTC.

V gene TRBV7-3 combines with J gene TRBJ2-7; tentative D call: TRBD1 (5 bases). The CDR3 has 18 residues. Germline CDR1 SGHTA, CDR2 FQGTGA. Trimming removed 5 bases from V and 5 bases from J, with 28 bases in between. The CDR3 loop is CASSPDKGRSKPHDEQYF. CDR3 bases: TGTGCCAGCAGCCCCGATAAGGGGCGATCAAAGCCCCACGACGAGCAGTACTTC.

This chain's CDR3 is CASSIWGGNTEAFF. CDR3 nucleotides: TGTGCCAGCTCCATCTGGGGGGGCAACACTGAAGCTTTCTTT. The chain couples TRBV18 to TRBJ1-1; weak D call: TRBD1 (6 bases). V shed 6 bases and J shed 2 bases, with 13 bases lying between them. The length of the CDR3 is 14 residues. Per the germline V gene, CDR1 is KGHSH and CDR2 is LQKENI.

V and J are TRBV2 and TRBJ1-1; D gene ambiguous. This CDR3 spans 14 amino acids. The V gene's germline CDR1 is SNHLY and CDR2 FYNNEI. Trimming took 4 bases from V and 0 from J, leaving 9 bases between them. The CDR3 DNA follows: TGTGCCAGCAGTGTGCGGGCGATGAACACTGAAGCTTTCTTT. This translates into CASSVRAMNTEAFF. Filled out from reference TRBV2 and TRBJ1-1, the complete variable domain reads EPEVTQTPSHQVTQMGQEVILRCVPISNHLYFYWYRQILGQKVEFLVSFYNNEISEKSEIFDDQFSVERPDGSNFTLKIRSTKLEDSAMYFCASSVRAMNTEAFFGQGTRLTVV.

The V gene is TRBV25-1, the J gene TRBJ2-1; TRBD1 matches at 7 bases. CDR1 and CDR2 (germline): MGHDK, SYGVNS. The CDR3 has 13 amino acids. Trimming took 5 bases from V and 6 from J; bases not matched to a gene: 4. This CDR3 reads CASSRDRRNEQFF. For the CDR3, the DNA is TGTGCCAGCAGTAGGGACAGACGCAATGAGCAGTTCTTC.

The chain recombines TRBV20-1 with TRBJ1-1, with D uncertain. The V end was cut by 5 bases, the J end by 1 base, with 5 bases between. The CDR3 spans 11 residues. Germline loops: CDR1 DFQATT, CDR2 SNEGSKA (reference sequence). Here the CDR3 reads CSAPGNTEAFF. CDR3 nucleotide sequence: TGCAGTGCTCCCGGGAACACTGAAGCTTTCTTT.